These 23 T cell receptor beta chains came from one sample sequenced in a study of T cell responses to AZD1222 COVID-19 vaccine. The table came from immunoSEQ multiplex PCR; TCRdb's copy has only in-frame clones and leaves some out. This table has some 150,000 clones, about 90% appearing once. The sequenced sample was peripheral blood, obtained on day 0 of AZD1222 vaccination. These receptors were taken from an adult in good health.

The CDR3 here is CASSPGTGVYGYTF. The CDR3 coding sequence is TGCGCCAGCAGCCCCGGGACAGGGGTCTATGGCTACACCTTC. The chain joins TRBV5-1 to TRBJ1-2, with TRBD1 matching over 10 bases. V lost 4 bases and J lost 4; bases outside the gene matches: 4. Germline CDR1 and CDR2: SGHRS and YFSETQ. The CDR3 is 14 residues long.

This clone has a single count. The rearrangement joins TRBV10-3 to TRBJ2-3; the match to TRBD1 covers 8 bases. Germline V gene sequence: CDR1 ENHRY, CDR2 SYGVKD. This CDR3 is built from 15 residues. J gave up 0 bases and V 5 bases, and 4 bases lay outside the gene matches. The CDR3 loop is CAISPDRASTDTQYF. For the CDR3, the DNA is TGTGCCATCAGTCCGGACAGGGCAAGCACAGATACGCAGTATTTT.

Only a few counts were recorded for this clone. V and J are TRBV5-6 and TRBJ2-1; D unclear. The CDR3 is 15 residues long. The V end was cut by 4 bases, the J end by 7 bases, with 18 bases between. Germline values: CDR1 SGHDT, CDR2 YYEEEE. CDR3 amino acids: CASSPPASLQNEQFF. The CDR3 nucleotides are TGTGCCAGCAGCCCTCCGGCCAGCCTACAGAATGAGCAGTTCTTC.

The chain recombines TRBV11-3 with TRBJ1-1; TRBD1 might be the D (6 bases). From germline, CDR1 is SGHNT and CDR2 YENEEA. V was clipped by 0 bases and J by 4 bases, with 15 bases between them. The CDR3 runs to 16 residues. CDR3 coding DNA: TGTGCCAGCAGCTTAGATGGCAGGGGAGGAAGCACTGAAGCTTTCTTT. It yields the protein CASSLDGRGGSTEAFF.

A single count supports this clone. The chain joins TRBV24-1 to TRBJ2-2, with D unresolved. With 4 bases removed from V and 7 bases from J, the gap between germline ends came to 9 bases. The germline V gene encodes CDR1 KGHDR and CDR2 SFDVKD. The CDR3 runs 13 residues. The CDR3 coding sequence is TGTGCCACCAGTGAATCGACCCACGGGGAGCTGTTTTTT. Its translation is CATSESTHGELFF.

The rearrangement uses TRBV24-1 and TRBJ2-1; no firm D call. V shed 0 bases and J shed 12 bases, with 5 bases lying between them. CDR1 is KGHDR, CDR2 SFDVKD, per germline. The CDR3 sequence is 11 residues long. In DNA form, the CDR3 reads TGTGCCACCAGTGATTTGTATGGGCAGTTCTTC. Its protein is CATSDLYGQFF.

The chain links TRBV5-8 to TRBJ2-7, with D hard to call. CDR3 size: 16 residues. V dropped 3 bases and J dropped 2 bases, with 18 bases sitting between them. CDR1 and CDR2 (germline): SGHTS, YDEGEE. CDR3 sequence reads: CASSSTGGPIPYEQYF. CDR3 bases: TGTGCCAGCAGCTCCACCGGTGGACCTATTCCCTACGAGCAGTACTTC.

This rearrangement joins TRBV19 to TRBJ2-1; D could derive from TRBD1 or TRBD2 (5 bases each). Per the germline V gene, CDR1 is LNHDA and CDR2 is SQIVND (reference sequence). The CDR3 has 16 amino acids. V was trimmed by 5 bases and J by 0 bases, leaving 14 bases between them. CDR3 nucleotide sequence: TGTGCCAGTAGTGCCCTGGGTGGGGGCTCCTACAATGAGCAGTTCTTC. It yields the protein CASSALGGGSYNEQFF.

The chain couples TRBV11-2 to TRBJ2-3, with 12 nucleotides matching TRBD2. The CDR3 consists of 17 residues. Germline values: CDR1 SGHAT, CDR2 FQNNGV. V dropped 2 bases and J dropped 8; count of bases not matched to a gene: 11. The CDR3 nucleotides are TGTGCCAGCAGCTTACTCGTACTAGCGGGAGGTGCGGGTACGCAGTATTTT. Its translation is CASSLLVLAGGAGTQYF.

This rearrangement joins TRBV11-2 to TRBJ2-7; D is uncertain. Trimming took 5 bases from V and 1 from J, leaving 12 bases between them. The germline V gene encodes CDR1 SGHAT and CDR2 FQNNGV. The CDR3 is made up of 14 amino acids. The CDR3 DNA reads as TGTGCCAGCAGCCCAAGCCCGACATCCTACGAGCAGTACTTC. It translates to CASSPSPTSYEQYF. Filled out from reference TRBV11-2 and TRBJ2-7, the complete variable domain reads EAGVAQSPRYKIIEKRQSVAFWCNPISGHATLYWYQQILGQGPKLLIQFQNNGVVDDSQLPKDRFSAERLKGVDSTLKIQPAKLEDSAVYLCASSPSPTSYEQYFGPGTRLTVT.

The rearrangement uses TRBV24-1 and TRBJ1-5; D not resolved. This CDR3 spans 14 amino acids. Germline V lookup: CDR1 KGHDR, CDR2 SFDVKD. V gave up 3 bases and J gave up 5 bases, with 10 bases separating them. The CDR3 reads CATSDGLPDQPQHF. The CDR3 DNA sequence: TGTGCCACCAGTGATGGCTTACCTGATCAGCCCCAGCATTTT.

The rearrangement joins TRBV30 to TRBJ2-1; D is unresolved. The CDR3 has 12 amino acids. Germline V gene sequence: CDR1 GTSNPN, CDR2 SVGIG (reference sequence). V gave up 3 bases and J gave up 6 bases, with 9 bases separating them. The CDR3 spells CAWSPTANEQFF. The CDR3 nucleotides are TGTGCCTGGAGCCCCACGGCCAATGAGCAGTTCTTC.

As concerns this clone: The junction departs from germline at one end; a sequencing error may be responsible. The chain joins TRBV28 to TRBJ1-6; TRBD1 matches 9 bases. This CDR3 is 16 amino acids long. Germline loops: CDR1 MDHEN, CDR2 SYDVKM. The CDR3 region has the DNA TGTGCCAGCAGTTCACAGGGGGCGGTTTATAATTTACCCCTCCACTTT. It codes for CASSSQGAVYNLPLHF.

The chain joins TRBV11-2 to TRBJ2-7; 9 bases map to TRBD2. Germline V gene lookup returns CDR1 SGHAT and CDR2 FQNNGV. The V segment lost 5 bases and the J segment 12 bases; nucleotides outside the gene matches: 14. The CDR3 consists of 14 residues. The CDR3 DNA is TGTGCCAGCAGCGGCCGTCCTGGGCTAGCGGGGCTGTACTTC. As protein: CASSGRPGLAGLYF.

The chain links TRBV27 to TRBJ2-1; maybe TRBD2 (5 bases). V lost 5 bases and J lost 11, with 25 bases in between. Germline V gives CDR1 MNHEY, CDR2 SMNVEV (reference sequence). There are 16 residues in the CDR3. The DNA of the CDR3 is TGTGCCAGCAGTCCCATCATTAGGACTCTTACAATGAAGCAGTTCTTC. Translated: CASSPIIRTLTMKQFF.

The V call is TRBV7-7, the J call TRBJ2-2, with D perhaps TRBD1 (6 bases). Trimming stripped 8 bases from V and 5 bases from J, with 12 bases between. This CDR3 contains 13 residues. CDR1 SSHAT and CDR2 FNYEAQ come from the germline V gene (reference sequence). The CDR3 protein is CASGYRETGELFF. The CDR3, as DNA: TGTGCCAGCGGATACAGGGAGACCGGGGAGCTGTTTTTT.

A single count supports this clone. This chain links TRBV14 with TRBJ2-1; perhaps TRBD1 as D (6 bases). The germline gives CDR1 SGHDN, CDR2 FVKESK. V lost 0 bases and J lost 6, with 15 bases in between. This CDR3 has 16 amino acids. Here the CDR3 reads CASSQEGYRVTNEQFF. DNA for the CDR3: TGTGCCAGCAGCCAAGAAGGGTACAGGGTTACCAATGAGCAGTTCTTC. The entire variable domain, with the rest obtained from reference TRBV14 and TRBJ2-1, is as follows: EAGVTQFPSHSVIEKGQTVTLRCDPISGHDNLYWYRRVMGKEIKFLLHFVKESKQDESGMPNNRFLAERTGGTYSTLKVQPAELEDSGVYFCASSQEGYRVTNEQFFGPGTRLTVL.

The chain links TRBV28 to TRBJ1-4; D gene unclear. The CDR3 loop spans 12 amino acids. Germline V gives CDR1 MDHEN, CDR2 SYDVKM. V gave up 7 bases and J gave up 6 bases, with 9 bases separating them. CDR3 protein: CASKLTHEKLFF. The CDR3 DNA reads TGTGCCAGCAAGTTGACCCATGAAAAACTGTTTTTT.

The CDR3 loop reads CASSQVRQYLGYTF. In nucleotides, the CDR3 is TGCGCCAGCAGCCAAGTAAGGCAGTATCTCGGCTACACCTTC. The rearrangement joins TRBV4-3 to TRBJ1-2; D unclear. Looked up from germline, CDR1 is LGHNA and CDR2 is YSLEER. Trimming stripped 1 base from V and 8 bases from J, with 14 bases between. The CDR3 is 14 residues long.

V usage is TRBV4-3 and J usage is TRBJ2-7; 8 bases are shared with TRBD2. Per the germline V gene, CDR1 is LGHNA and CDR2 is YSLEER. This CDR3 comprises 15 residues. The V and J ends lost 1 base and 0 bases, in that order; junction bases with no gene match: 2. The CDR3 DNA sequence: TGCGCCAGCAGCCAAGCCGGGACTAGCTCCTACGAGCAGTACTTC. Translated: CASSQAGTSSYEQYF.

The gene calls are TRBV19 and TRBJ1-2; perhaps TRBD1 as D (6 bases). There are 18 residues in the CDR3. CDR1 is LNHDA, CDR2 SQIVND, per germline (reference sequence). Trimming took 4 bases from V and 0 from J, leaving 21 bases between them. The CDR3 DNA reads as TGTGCCAGTAGTAGAGAAACAGGGACAAAGGGTACTAACTATGGCTACACCTTC. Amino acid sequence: CASSRETGTKGTNYGYTF.

CDR3 region: CASSGGQGANEKLFF. In DNA, the CDR3 is TGTGCCAGCTCCGGGGGGCAGGGGGCTAATGAAAAACTGTTTTTT. The chain recombines TRBV9 with TRBJ1-4, with 7 bases lining up with TRBD1. The CDR3 covers 15 residues. J was trimmed by 3 bases and V by 7 bases; bases with no gene match: 9. The V gene's germline CDR1 is SGDLS and CDR2 YYNGEE.

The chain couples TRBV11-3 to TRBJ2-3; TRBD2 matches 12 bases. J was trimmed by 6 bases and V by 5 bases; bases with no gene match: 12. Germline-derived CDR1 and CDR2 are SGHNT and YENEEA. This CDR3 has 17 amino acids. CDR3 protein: CASSPGYPSGRADTQYF. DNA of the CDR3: TGTGCCAGCAGCCCTGGATACCCTAGCGGGAGGGCGGATACGCAGTATTTT.